Shown below are 17 T cell receptor beta chains from a single sample sequenced in a study of Graves' ophthalmopathy and Graves' hyperthyroidism. RNA transcripts yielded amplified TCR beta CDR3 regions. HTBI primers primed a first-round RT-PCR, and a second-round multiplex PCR followed. TCRdb reprocessed the multiplex PCR reads via MiXCR and lists one record per CDR3 protein. The sample has about 600,000 distinct CDR3 sequences, about 40% seen once; the top ten hold 4% to 5%. Sequencing was done on a sample of peripheral blood or thyroid tissue (not recorded which). Receptors originate from an adult man with Graves' hyperthyroidism.

The chain has TRBV10-3 and TRBJ1-4, with unresolved D. CDR3 length: 14 amino acids. CDR1 and CDR2 from the germline V gene are ENHRY and SYGVKD. V was cut by 6 bases and J by 6 bases, with 14 bases left in between. The CDR3 protein is CAISPQSTDEKLFF. The CDR3, as DNA: TGTGCCATCAGCCCACAATCGACGGATGAAAAACTGTTTTTT.

The sample holds many counts of this clonotype. The chain recombines TRBV20-1 with TRBJ1-1; D gene ambiguous. Between the trimmed V and J ends, which lost 6 bases and 1 base, there was a span of 9 bases. This CDR3 contains 12 residues. Per the germline V gene, CDR1 is DFQATT and CDR2 is SNEGSKA (reference sequence). The CDR3 protein is CSATTANTEAFF. The CDR3 DNA reads TGCAGTGCGACTACAGCGAACACTGAAGCTTTCTTT.

This clonotype was counted between two and nine times. This chain joins TRBV3-1 and TRBJ2-7, with unresolved D. Germline assignment: CDR1 LGHDT and CDR2 YNNKEL (reference sequence). The V and J ends lost 1 base and 7 bases respectively, with 14 bases between them. CDR3 length: 14 amino acids. Here the CDR3 reads CASSQAMGWSEQYF. The CDR3 DNA reads TGTGCCAGCAGCCAAGCAATGGGGTGGTCTGAGCAGTACTTC.

The J gene is TRBJ1-4, the V gene TRBV20-1; 7 positions match TRBD1. This CDR3 is built from 12 residues. From germline, CDR1 is DFQATT and CDR2 SNEGSKA (reference sequence). Trimming at V came to 3 bases and at J to 7 bases, leaving 2 bases not matched to a gene. CDR3 DNA sequence: TGCAGTGCTAGGACAGGGTTTGAAAAACTGTTTTTT. This codes for CSARTGFEKLFF.

This clonotype turned up a few times. This sequence joins TRBV28 and TRBJ1-1; D may be TRBD1 (6 bases). CDR3 length equals 15 residues. Germline V CDR1 and CDR2: MDHEN, SYDVKM. V gave up 9 bases and J gave up 0 bases, with 17 bases separating them. Written as DNA, the CDR3 is TGTGCCAGTTCCCTCCTTCAGGGGCTGAACACTGAAGCTTTCTTT. It encodes CASSLLQGLNTEAFF.

This clonotype was recorded many times. This chain uses TRBV12-3 or TRBV12-4 with TRBJ2-2; D is ambiguous. The CDR3 runs to 14 residues. Trimming left V 5 bases short and J 6 bases short, with 13 bases between. Written as DNA, the CDR3 is TGTGCCAGCAGTCCTCAATGGAGCCCCGGGGAGCTGTTTTTT. It specifies CASSPQWSPGELFF.

This clonotype was counted at least ten times. The V call is TRBV14, the J call TRBJ1-6; TRBD1 is a possible D gene (6 bases). CDR1 is SGHDN and CDR2 is FVKESK in the germline V gene. The CDR3 covers 16 residues. V lost 1 base, J lost 7 bases, and 14 bases lay in between. The CDR3 here is CASSQVPGHGNSPLHF. The CDR3 bases are TGTGCCAGCAGCCAAGTGCCGGGACACGGGAATTCACCCCTCCACTTT.

Worth noting for this clonotype: A much larger clone differs from this one at a single base, so this may be a read error. The chain links TRBV20-1 to TRBJ1-4, with D unclear. Per germline, CDR1 DFQATT and CDR2 SNEGSKA (reference sequence). The CDR3 contains 14 residues. The CDR3 is CSASSAATNERLFF. The CDR3, as DNA: TGCAGTGCTAGTTCTGCAGCAACTAATGAAAGACTGTTTTTT.

The chain carries TRBV5-1 and TRBJ2-2, with 7 bases fitting TRBD1. The CDR3 has 18 residues. V shed 1 base and J 4 bases; nucleotides not matched to a gene: 13. Germline loops: CDR1 SGHRS, CDR2 YFSETQ. CDR3 in amino acids: CASSLKGGHSALTGELFF. CDR3 bases: TGCGCCAGCAGCTTGAAAGGGGGCCACTCAGCACTCACCGGGGAGCTGTTTTTT.

This clonotype was seen a single time. The chain uses TRBV7-9 and TRBJ1-1; tentatively, D is TRBD1 (5 bases). The germline gives CDR1 SEHNR, CDR2 FQNEAQ (reference sequence). V lost 2 bases and J 11 bases, leaving 12 bases between the germline ends. This CDR3 spans 12 amino acids. CDR3 sequence reads: CASSLSQGKAFF. The CDR3, as DNA: TGTGCCAGCAGCTTATCGCAGGGCAAGGCTTTCTTT.

This clonotype has at least ten counts. The chain combines TRBV7-9 with TRBJ2-7, with D maybe TRBD1 (7 bases). The germline V and J ends were trimmed by 5 bases and 2 bases, with 19 bases remaining between them. Per germline, CDR1 SEHNR and CDR2 FQNEAQ (reference sequence). This CDR3 is built from 16 residues. CDR3 sequence reads: CASSLWTGPGAYEQYF. For the CDR3, the DNA is TGTGCCAGCAGCCTCTGGACAGGCCCGGGAGCCTACGAGCAGTACTTC. The full variable domain, with the rest looked up from reference TRBV7-9 and TRBJ2-7, is DTGVSQNPRHKITKRGQNVTFRCDPISEHNRLYWYRQTLGQGPEFLTYFQNEAQLEKSRLLSDRFSAERPKGSFSTLEIQRTEQGDSAMYLCASSLWTGPGAYEQYFGPGTRLTVT.

This clonotype was seen once. The rearrangement joins TRBV7-9 to TRBJ2-2, with TRBD1 matching over 8 bases. Germline V gene lookup returns CDR1 SEHNR and CDR2 FQNEAQ (reference sequence). The V and J ends lost 5 bases and 6 bases, in that order; junction bases with no gene match: 8. CDR3 length: 15 amino acids. CDR3 loop: CASSSGQGFAGELFF. The CDR3, as DNA: TGTGCCAGCAGCAGCGGACAGGGTTTCGCCGGGGAGCTGTTTTTT.

This clonotype was picked up a small number of times. The J gene is TRBJ1-1, the V gene TRBV19, with D possibly being TRBD1 (6 bases). This CDR3 has 17 amino acids. With 8 bases removed from V and 0 bases from J, the gap between germline ends came to 22 bases. Germline V lookup: CDR1 LNHDA, CDR2 SQIVND (reference sequence). Here the CDR3 reads CASLPWGAIRLNTEAFF. The CDR3 DNA is TGTGCCAGTCTCCCATGGGGGGCCATACGACTGAACACTGAAGCTTTCTTT.

V is TRBV7-9 and J is TRBJ1-1; D may be TRBD1 (5 bases). CDR3 length equals 16 residues. V dropped 0 bases and J dropped 3 bases, with 14 bases sitting between them. Germline CDR1 and CDR2: SEHNR and FQNEAQ (reference sequence). The CDR3 is CASSLAGGVKDTEAFF. CDR3 nucleotide sequence: TGTGCCAGCAGCTTAGCGGGGGGGGTTAAGGACACTGAAGCTTTCTTT.

As regards this clonotype: The junction departs from the called germline gene at one end, perhaps through a read error. V gene TRBV7-8 combines with J gene TRBJ1-4; no firm D call. This CDR3 contains 14 residues. CDR1 is SGHVS and CDR2 is FQNEAQ in the germline V gene. The CDR3 nucleotides are TGTGCCAGCAGCTTTCAAGGTCCTAATGAAAAACTGCTTTTT. Protein sequence: CASSFQGPNEKLLF.

This rearrangement joins TRBV28 to TRBJ2-7; weak D call: TRBD2 (5 bases). The CDR3 is 13 amino acids. V dropped 3 bases and J dropped 7 bases, with 13 bases sitting between them. Germline V lookup: CDR1 MDHEN, CDR2 SYDVKM. The CDR3 is CASSFLGRGEQYF. In nucleotides, the CDR3 is TGTGCCAGCAGTTTCTTGGGGAGAGGAGAGCAGTACTTC.

This clonotype was picked up many times. The CDR3 DNA follows: TGTGCCAGTAGTATCCTTTGGGCGCCCAGGGATGAAAAACTGTTTTTT. Translated, it gives CASSILWAPRDEKLFF. This sequence joins TRBV19 and TRBJ1-4, with D maybe TRBD1 (5 bases). The germline gives CDR1 LNHDA, CDR2 SQIVND (reference sequence). The CDR3 sequence is 16 residues long. The ends were cut back, 3 bases at V and 6 bases at J, with 17 bases in the middle. Variable domain in full (rest from reference TRBV19 and TRBJ1-4): DGGITQSPKYLFRKEGQNVTLSCEQNLNHDAMYWYRQDPGQGLRLIYYSQIVNDFQKGDIAEGYSVSREKKESFPLTVTSAQKNPTAFYLCASSILWAPRDEKLFFGSGTQLSVL.